This TCR beta chain was identified in a study of T cells after somatic rescue of genetic block. TCRdb's table, derived via immunoSEQ multiplex PCR, lists solely in-frame clones and lacks some. Among about 8,000 clones listed, over 80% were seen once. Germline V gene sequence: CDR1 LGHNA, CDR2 YNFKEQ. There are 18 residues in the CDR3. Trimming removed 1 base at V and 1 base at J, with 17 bases between. Sequencing input: peripheral blood mononuclear cells (PBMCs). The chain carries TRBV4-2 and TRBJ2-4; D may be TRBD1 or TRBD2 (6 bases each). This TCR was recovered from a boy between 10 and 17 years old. CDR3 sequence (DNA): TGTGCCAGCAGCCAAGCTTTCCCCTCGGGGGCTGCCAAAAACATTCAGTACTTC. Translating gives CASSQAFPSGAAKNIQYF.